The 3 T cell receptor beta chains listed next were all sequenced from one sample in a study of cytomegalovirus exposure and HLA in healthy donors. The data were produced by immunoSEQ multiplex PCR, yet TCRdb's version contains in-frame clones alone and is incomplete. The table lists under 80,000 clones, more than 80% of them singletons. The sample consisted of PBMCs. The receptors were sampled from a woman aged 18 to 35 in good health and CMV-seronegative.

The chain couples TRBV7-9 to TRBJ1-6; TRBD1 matches 11 bases. This CDR3 comprises 15 residues. Germline CDR1 and CDR2: SEHNR and FQNEAQ (reference sequence). With V trimmed by 5 bases and J by 10 bases, 7 bases remained unmatched. The CDR3 sequence: CASSQGQGVISPLHF. DNA of the CDR3: TGTGCCAGCAGCCAGGGACAGGGGGTTATATCACCCCTCCACTTT. Full variable domain (outside the CDR3, taken from reference TRBV7-9 and TRBJ1-6): DTGVSQNPRHKITKRGQNVTFRCDPISEHNRLYWYRQTLGQGPEFLTYFQNEAQLEKSRLLSDRFSAERPKGSFSTLEIQRTEQGDSAMYLCASSQGQGVISPLHFGNGTRLTVT.

V gene TRBV7-6 combines with J gene TRBJ2-3; 8 bases map to TRBD2. CDR3 size: 15 residues. V trimming: 1 base; J trimming: 6 bases; junction bases outside the gene matches: 6. From germline, CDR1 is SGHVS and CDR2 FNYEAQ. CDR3 in amino acids: CASSLVGGGSDTQYF. In DNA form, the CDR3 reads TGTGCCAGCAGCTTAGTCGGGGGGGGATCGGATACGCAGTATTTT.

This chain uses TRBV11-2 with TRBJ2-7; weak D call: TRBD2 (6 bases). There are 15 residues in the CDR3. V lost 1 base, J lost 2 bases, and 12 bases lay in between. Germline V gene sequence: CDR1 SGHAT, CDR2 FQNNGV. The CDR3 bases are TGTGCCAGCAGCTTAGTGGGGGGAGGCGCCTACGAGCAGTACTTC. Its translation: CASSLVGGGAYEQYF.